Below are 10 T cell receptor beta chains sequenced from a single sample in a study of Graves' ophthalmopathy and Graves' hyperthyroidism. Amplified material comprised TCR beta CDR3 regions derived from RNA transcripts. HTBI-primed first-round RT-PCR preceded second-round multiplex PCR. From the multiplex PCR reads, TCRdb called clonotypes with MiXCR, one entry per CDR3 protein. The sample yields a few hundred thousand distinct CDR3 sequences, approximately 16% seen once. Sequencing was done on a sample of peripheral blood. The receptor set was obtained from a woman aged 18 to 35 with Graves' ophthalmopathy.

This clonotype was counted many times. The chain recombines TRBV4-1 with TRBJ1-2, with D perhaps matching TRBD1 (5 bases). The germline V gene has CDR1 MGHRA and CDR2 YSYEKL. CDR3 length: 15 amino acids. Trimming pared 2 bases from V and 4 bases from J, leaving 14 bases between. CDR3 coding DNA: TGCGCCAGCAGCCAAAGTCTCGGGACGGTCTATGGCTACACCTTC. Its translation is CASSQSLGTVYGYTF.

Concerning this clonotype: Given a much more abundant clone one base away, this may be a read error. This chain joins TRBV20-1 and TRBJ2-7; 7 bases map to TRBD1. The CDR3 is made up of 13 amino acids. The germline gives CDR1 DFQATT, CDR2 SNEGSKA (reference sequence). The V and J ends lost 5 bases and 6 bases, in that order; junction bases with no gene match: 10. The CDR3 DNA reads TGCAGTGCTTCGGGACAGTGGGCTGGCGAGCAGTACTTC. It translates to CSASGQWAGEQYF.

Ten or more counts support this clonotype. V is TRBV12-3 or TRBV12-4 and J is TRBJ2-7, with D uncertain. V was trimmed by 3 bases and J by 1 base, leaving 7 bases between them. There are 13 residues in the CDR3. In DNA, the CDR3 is TGTGCCAGCAGTTTTGTGGGATCCTACGAGCAGTACTTC. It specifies CASSFVGSYEQYF.

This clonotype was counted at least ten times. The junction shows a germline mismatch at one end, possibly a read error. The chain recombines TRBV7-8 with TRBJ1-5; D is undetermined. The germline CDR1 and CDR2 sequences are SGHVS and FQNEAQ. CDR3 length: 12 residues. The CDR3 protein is CASGLGRQPQHF. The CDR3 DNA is TGTGCCAGCGGCTTAGGGAGACAGCCCCAGCATTTT.

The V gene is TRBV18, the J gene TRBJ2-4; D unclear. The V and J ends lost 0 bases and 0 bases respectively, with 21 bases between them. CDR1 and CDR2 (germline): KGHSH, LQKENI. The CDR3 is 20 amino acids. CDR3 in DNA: TGTGCCAGCTCACCACCCGATCGGAACACCCCAGATATAGCCAAAAACATTCAGTACTTC. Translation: CASSPPDRNTPDIAKNIQYF.

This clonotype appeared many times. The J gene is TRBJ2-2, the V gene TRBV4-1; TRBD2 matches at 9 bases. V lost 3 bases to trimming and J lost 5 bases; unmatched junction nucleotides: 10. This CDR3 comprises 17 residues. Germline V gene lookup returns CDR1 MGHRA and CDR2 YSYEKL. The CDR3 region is CASSQIQAGGITGELFF. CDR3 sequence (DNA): TGCGCCAGCAGCCAGATACAAGCGGGGGGAATAACCGGGGAGCTGTTTTTT.

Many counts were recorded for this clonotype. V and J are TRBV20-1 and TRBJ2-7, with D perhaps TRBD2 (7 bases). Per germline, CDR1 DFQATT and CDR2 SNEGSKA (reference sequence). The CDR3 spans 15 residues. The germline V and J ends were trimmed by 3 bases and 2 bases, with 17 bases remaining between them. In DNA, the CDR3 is TGCAGTGCTAGGGAAACAGGGAGGGGGGCCTACGAGCAGTACTTC. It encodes CSARETGRGAYEQYF.

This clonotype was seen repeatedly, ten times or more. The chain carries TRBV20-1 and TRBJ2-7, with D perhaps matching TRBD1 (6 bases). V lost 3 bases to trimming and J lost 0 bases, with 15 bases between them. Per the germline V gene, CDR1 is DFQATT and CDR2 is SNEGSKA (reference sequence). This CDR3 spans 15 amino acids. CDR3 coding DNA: TGCAGTGCTAGGAGGGCGACAGGTATCTCCTACGAGCAGTACTTC. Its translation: CSARRATGISYEQYF.

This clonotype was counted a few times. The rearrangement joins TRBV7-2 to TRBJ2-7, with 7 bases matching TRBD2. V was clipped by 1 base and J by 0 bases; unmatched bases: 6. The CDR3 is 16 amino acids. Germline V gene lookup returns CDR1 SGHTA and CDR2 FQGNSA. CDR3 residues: CASSLGPSGGSYEQYF. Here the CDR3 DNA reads TGTGCCAGCAGCTTAGGCCCTAGCGGAGGCTCCTACGAGCAGTACTTC.

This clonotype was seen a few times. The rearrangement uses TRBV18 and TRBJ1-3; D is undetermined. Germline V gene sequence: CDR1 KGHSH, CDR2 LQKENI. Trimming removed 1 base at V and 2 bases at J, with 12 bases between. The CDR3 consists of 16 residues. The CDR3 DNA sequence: TGTGCCAGCTCACCACTCGGACCGAGACCTGGAAACACCATATATTTT. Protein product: CASSPLGPRPGNTIYF.